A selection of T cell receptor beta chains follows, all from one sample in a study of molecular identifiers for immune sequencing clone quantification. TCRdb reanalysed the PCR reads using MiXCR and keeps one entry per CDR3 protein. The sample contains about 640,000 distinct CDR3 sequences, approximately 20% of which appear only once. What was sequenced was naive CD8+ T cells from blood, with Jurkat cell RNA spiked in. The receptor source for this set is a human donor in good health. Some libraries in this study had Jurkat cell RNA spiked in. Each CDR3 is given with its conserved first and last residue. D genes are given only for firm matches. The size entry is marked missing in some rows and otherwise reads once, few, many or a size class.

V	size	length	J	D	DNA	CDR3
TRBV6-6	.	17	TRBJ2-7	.	TGTGCCAGCAGTTACTCCGGCGGGTCCAAGATCTCCTACGAGCAGTACTTC	CASSYSGGSKISYEQYF
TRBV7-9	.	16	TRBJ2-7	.	TGTGCCAGCAGCTTATCCATGGAACAGGGCTCCTACGAGCAGTACTTC	CASSLSMEQGSYEQYF
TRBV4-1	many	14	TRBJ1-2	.	TGCGCCAGCAGCCAAGTGGACAACAACTATGGCTACACCTTC	CASSQVDNNYGYTF
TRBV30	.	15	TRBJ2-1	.	TGTGCCTGGAGTGTACAAGGGGATAACTACAATGAGCAGTTCTTC	CAWSVQGDNYNEQFF
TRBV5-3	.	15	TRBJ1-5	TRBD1	TGTGCCAGCAGCCAAAAACAGGGGGCGCGACAGCCCCAGCATTTT	CASSQKQGARQPQHF
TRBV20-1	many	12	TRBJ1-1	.	TGCAGTGCTAGAGCCATGAACACTGAAGCTTTCTTT	CSARAMNTEAFF
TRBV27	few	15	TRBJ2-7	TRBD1	TGTGCCAGCAGTTTATCAGGGGGCGCATTTATGGAGCAGTACTTC	CASSLSGGAFMEQYF
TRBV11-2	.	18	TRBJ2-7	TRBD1	TGTGCCAGCAGCTTAGAACGTGTTGGGACAGGGTTTTCCTACGAGCAGTACTTC	CASSLERVGTGFSYEQYF
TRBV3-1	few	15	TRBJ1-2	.	TGTGCCAGCAGCCAAGATTCTGGGGGGTACTATGGCTACACCTTC	CASSQDSGGYYGYTF
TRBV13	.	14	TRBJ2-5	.	TGTGCCAGCAGCTTAGCGGCTGTCCAAGGGACCCAGTACTTC	CASSLAAVQGTQYF
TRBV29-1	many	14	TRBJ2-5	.	TGCAGCGTTGAGGGGCGGGGAGGTCTGGAGACCCAGTACTTC	CSVEGRGGLETQYF
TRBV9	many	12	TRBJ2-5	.	TGTGCCAGCAGCCCCATTGTGGAGACCCAGTACTTC	CASSPIVETQYF
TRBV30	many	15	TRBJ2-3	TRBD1	TGTGCCTGGAGTGTTGGACAGGGGAGACCTGATACGCAGTATTTT	CAWSVGQGRPDTQYF
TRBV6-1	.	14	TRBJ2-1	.	TGTGCCAGCAGTGGAGCGGGTGCATACAATGAGCAGTTCTTC	CASSGAGAYNEQFF
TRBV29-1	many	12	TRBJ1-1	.	TGCAGCGTCTTGCCCTGGAACACTGAAGCTTTCTTT	CSVLPWNTEAFF
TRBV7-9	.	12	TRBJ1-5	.	TGTGCCAGCAGCTTGGGGTTCCAGCCCCAGCGTTTT	CASSLGFQPQRF
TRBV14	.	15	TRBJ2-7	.	TGTGCCAGCAGCCAAGAGGTGGTAGGATTCTACGAGCAGTACTTC	CASSQEVVGFYEQYF
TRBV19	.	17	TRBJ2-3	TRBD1	TGTGCCAGTAGTATGTTGGCGCCGACAGGGTACACAGATACGCAGTATTTT	CASSMLAPTGYTDTQYF
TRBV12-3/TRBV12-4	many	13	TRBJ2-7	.	TGTGCCAGCACCCCGATTGGGGCCTACGAGCAGTACTTC	CASTPIGAYEQYF
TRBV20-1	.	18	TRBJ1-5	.	TGCAGTGCTATGATCTCGACGGATATCCTGTATAGCAATCAGCCCCAGCATTTT	CSAMISTDILYSNQPQHF
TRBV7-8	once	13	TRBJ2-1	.	TGTGCCAGCAGCTTAACAGCCTACAATGAGCAGCTCTTC	CASSLTAYNEQLF
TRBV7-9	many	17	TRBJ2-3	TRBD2	TGTGCCAGCAGCCAAGCGGGACTAGCGGCCACCACAGATACGCAGTATTTT	CASSQAGLAATTDTQYF
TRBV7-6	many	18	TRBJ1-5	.	TGTGCCAGCGGACGAGGGACCGAACCCTCAGGGAGCAATCAGCCCCAGCATTTT	CASGRGTEPSGSNQPQHF
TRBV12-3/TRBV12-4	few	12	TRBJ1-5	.	TGTGCCAGCAGCGGCAGGGAGCAGCCCCAGCATTTT	CASSGREQPQHF
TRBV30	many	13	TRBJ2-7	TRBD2	TGTGCCTGGGGAGGGGCGGGAGCCTACGAGCAGTACTTC	CAWGGAGAYEQYF
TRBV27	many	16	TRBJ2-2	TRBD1	TGTGCCAGCAGAACCACAGGGGGCAGGTACACCGGGGAGCTGTTTTTT	CASRTTGGRYTGELFF
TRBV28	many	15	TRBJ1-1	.	TGTGCCAGCGAGTTTAGGGGAGGTTTGACCACTGAAGCTTTCTTT	CASEFRGGLTTEAFF
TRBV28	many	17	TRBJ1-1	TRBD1	TGTGCCAGCAGTTTCGGACAGGGGGCCCTTTCCAACACTGAAGCTTTCTTT	CASSFGQGALSNTEAFF
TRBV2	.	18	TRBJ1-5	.	TGTGCCAGCAGTCCCCCGCGGTGGGGGGGGCTCAGCAATCAGCCCCAGCATTTT	CASSPPRWGGLSNQPQHF
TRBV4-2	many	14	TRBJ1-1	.	TGTGCCAGCAGCCCGTGGGGGGCGGTCACTGAAGCTTTCTTT	CASSPWGAVTEAFF
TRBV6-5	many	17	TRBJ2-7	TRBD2	TGTGCCAGCGGCCCCACCCCCGGACTAGCGGGGCCCTACGAGCAGTACTTC	CASGPTPGLAGPYEQYF
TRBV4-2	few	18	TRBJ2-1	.	TGTGCCAGCAGCCAAGATCCCCCACCACCGCTATCCTACAATGAGCAGTTCTTC	CASSQDPPPPLSYNEQFF
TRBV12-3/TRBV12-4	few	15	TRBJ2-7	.	TGTGCCAGCAGCCCCTCTTTCTCCCCAGCCTACGAGCAGTACTTC	CASSPSFSPAYEQYF
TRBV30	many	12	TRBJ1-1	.	TGTGCCTGGAGTGTCGTGGGTACTGAAGCTTTCTTT	CAWSVVGTEAFF
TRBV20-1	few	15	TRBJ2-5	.	TGCAGTGCTAGTTTGGAGGCGTGGGGGGCAGAGACCCAGTACTTC	CSASLEAWGAETQYF
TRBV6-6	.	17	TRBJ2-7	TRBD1	TGTGCCAGCAGTTCGAGTCCGGGACAGACGACAACCTACGAGCAGTACTTC	CASSSSPGQTTTYEQYF
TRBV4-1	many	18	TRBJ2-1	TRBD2	TGCGCCAGCAGCCAAGGCTACAGTAGCGGGAGTTCCTACAATGAGCAGTTCTTC	CASSQGYSSGSSYNEQFF
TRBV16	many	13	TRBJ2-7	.	TGTGCCAGCAGCTACGCGGGGCTCGACGAGCAGTACTTC	CASSYAGLDEQYF
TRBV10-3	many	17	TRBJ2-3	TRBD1	TGTGCCATCAGTGAGGCCTCCGGGACAGTTAGCACAGATACGCAGTATTTT	CAISEASGTVSTDTQYF
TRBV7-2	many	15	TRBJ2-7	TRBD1	TGTGCCAGCAGCACCTATGGGACAGTAGGCGACGAGCAGTACTTC	CASSTYGTVGDEQYF
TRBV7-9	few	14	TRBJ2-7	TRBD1	TGTGCCAGCAGCTCCGGGACAGGGAAAAGCGAGCAGTACTTC	CASSSGTGKSEQYF
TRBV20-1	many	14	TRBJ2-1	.	TGCAGTGCTATTGACTTCCCGATGGGCAATGGGCAGTTCTTC	CSAIDFPMGNGQFF
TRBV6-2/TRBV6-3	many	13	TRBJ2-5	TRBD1	TGTGCCAGCAGTGACAGGGGACAAGAGACCCAGTACTTC	CASSDRGQETQYF
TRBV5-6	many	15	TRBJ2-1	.	TGTGCCAGCAGCGTGCGACCGGGACCCGACAATGAGCAGTTCTTC	CASSVRPGPDNEQFF
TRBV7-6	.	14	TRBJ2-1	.	TGTGCCAGCAGCCCCCAGGGGTCCTACAATGAGCAGTTCTTC	CASSPQGSYNEQFF
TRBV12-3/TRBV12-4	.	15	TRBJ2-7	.	TGTGCCAGCAGTGACCTAGAGCTAACTCTCTACGAGCAGTACTTC	CASSDLELTLYEQYF
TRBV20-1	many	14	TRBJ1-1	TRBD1	TGCAGTGCTCGGGACAGTTACATGAACACTGAAGCTTTCTTT	CSARDSYMNTEAFF
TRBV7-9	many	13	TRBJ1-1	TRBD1	TGTGCCAGCAGCTCCGCCGGGACAGGGAGGACTTTCTTT	CASSSAGTGRTFF
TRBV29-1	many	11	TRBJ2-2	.	TGCAGCGTTGGTGACACCGGGGAGCTGTTTTTT	CSVGDTGELFF
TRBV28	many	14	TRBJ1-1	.	TGCGCCAGCAGCTTGGAACAGGGGAACACTGAAGCTTTCTTT	CASSLEQGNTEAFF
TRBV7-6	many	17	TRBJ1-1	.	TGTGCCAGCAGCTTATTTCGTTCGCAGGGGATGAACACTGAAGCTTTCTTT	CASSLFRSQGMNTEAFF
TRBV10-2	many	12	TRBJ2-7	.	TGCGCCAGCAGTGAGGACAGCCACGAGCAGTACTTC	CASSEDSHEQYF
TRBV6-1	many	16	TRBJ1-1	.	TGTGCCAGCAGTGAATTATGGGGGGGCGCGAACACTGAAGCTTTCTTT	CASSELWGGANTEAFF
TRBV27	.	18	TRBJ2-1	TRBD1	TGTGCCAGCAGCCTTCTCGCACCGTCGACAGGGGGCGGTAATGAGCAGTTCTTC	CASSLLAPSTGGGNEQFF
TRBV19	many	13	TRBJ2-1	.	TGTGCCAGTAGCCCTGGGGCTATTAGGGAGCAGTTCTTC	CASSPGAIREQFF
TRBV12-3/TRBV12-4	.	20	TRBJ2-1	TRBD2	TGTGCCAGCAGCTCTTCTGGGGTAGCGGGAGGGGTATCTCACCGGAGTGAGCAGTTCTTC	CASSSSGVAGGVSHRSEQFF
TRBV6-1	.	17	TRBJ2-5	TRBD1	TGTGCCAGCAGTGAAGGCACTTTGGGACAGGGGCAAGAGACCCAGTACTTC	CASSEGTLGQGQETQYF
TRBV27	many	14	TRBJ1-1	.	TGTGCCAGCAGTTTTTCGGACAGTCACACTGAAGCTTTCTTT	CASSFSDSHTEAFF
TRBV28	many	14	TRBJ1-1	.	TGTGCCAGCAGCGAGGTATTAGGCGTTGGTGAAGCTTTCTTT	CASSEVLGVGEAFF
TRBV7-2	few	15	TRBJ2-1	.	TGTGCCAGCAGCTTAGACCCGGGGGCCTACAATGAGCAGTTCTTC	CASSLDPGAYNEQFF